These 32 T cell receptor beta chains originate from one sample sequenced in a study of blood T cell repertoires in COVID-19. Assay used: immunoSEQ multiplex PCR; TCRdb lists only in-frame clones, some missing. The sample carries about 180,000 clones, 87% recorded once. The specimen was peripheral blood. All receptors derive from a man aged 40-55 years with active or convalescent COVID-19.

The rearrangement uses TRBV19 and TRBJ1-3; D ambiguous. V lost 3 bases and J lost 7, with 7 bases in between. The CDR3 length is 12 residues. Looked up from germline, CDR1 is LNHDA and CDR2 is SQIVND (reference sequence). In DNA, the CDR3 is TGTGCCAGTAGTATTCTCCGGAACACCATATATTTT. Its protein is CASSILRNTIYF.

V gene TRBV30 combines with J gene TRBJ1-4; TRBD1 matches at 7 bases. The CDR3 consists of 13 residues. The V gene end was trimmed by 7 bases and the J gene end by 8 bases; junction bases not matched to a gene: 10. CDR1 and CDR2 (germline): GTSNPN, SVGIG (reference sequence). CDR3 in DNA: TGTGCCTTATACCGGGACAGCGGCGAAAAACTGTTTTTT. It yields the protein CALYRDSGEKLFF.

V gene TRBV6-1 combines with J gene TRBJ1-1; the match to TRBD1 covers 7 bases. The CDR3 loop spans 19 amino acids. V was clipped by 4 bases and J by 1 base; unmatched bases: 18. Per the germline V gene, CDR1 is MNHNS and CDR2 is SASEGT. The CDR3 loop reads CASSVASAGVGQKNTEAFF. The CDR3, as DNA: TGTGCCAGCAGTGTTGCCTCTGCTGGTGTGGGACAGAAGAACACTGAAGCTTTCTTT.

This chain links TRBV29-1 with TRBJ2-3; tentatively, D is TRBD1 (6 bases). The CDR3 covers 13 residues. Trimming pared 7 bases from V and 2 bases from J, leaving 13 bases between. CDR1 SQVTM and CDR2 ANQGSEA come from the germline V gene. This CDR3 reads CSATEGVTDTQYF. In DNA form, the CDR3 reads TGCAGCGCAACAGAGGGGGTCACAGATACGCAGTATTTT.

The chain uses TRBV28 and TRBJ1-2, with D unclear. CDR3 size: 12 residues. CDR1 is MDHEN and CDR2 is SYDVKM in the germline V gene. The germline V and J ends were trimmed by 3 bases and 8 bases, with 10 bases remaining between them. The CDR3 loop is CASSLRGRGYTF. The CDR3 bases are TGTGCCAGCAGTTTGCGAGGGAGGGGCTACACCTTC.

The chain recombines TRBV27 with TRBJ1-4; TRBD1 agrees at 9 bases. This CDR3 is built from 20 residues. The V and J ends lost 5 bases and 7 bases, in that order; junction bases with no gene match: 23. CDR1 is MNHEY, CDR2 SMNVEV, per germline (reference sequence). CDR3 sequence reads: CASSPLPGTGPVSPPEKLFF. In nucleotides, the CDR3 is TGTGCCAGCAGTCCCCTTCCCGGGACAGGGCCAGTTTCACCTCCTGAAAAACTGTTTTTT.

This clone appeared once. This chain connects TRBV7-6 to TRBJ1-1; 7 bases align to TRBD1. J was trimmed by 0 bases and V by 8 bases; bases with no gene match: 9. The CDR3 is made up of 15 amino acids. Germline loops: CDR1 SGHVS, CDR2 FNYEAQ. CDR3 sequence reads: CASSKSTGMNTEAFF. The CDR3 nucleotides read TGTGCCAGCTCTAAGTCGACAGGGATGAACACTGAAGCTTTCTTT.

The chain couples TRBV18 to TRBJ1-3; TRBD1 agrees at 7 bases. Trimming at V came to 1 base and at J to 4 bases, leaving 4 bases not matched to a gene. The CDR3 spans 15 residues. Germline V gives CDR1 KGHSH, CDR2 LQKENI. In DNA, the CDR3 is TGTGCCAGCTCACCACAGGGGGCGTTCGGAAACACCATATATTTT. It yields the protein CASSPQGAFGNTIYF.

CDR3 in DNA: TGTGCCAGCAGCCCTAGGACAGGGGGTGGAAACACCATATATTTT. Translating it yields CASSPRTGGGNTIYF. The chain joins TRBV6-6 to TRBJ1-3, with 10 bases identical to TRBD1. V was clipped by 6 bases and J by 3 bases; unmatched bases: 5. In germline, CDR1 is MNHNY, CDR2 SVGAGI (reference sequence). The CDR3 is made up of 15 amino acids.

The gene calls are TRBV11-2 and TRBJ2-2, with 7 bases identical to TRBD2. The CDR3 is 16 residues long. The junction had 3 bases not matched to a gene; V was cut back by 1 base and J by 1 base. CDR1 SGHAT and CDR2 FQNNGV come from the germline V gene. CDR3 nucleotides: TGTGCCAGCAGCTTAGGACAGCGGGGGAACACCGGGGAGCTGTTTTTT. Protein: CASSLGQRGNTGELFF.

The rearrangement uses TRBV6-2 or TRBV6-3 and TRBJ1-2; D uncertain. This CDR3 has 12 amino acids. The germline V and J ends were trimmed by 3 bases and 8 bases, with 10 bases remaining between them. Germline CDR1 and CDR2: MNHEY and SVGEGT. The CDR3 region is CASSYTRVGYTF. The CDR3 region has the DNA TGTGCCAGCAGTTATACGAGGGTCGGCTACACCTTC.

The rearrangement uses TRBV28 and TRBJ1-2; TRBD1 might be the D (6 bases). The germline V gene encodes CDR1 MDHEN and CDR2 SYDVKM. The V end lost 5 bases, the J end lost 4 bases, and 17 bases lay between the germline ends. The CDR3 runs to 15 residues. CDR3 protein: CASSMIQGLGYGYTF. In DNA, the CDR3 is TGTGCCAGCAGTATGATCCAGGGGCTCGGCTATGGCTACACCTTC.

This clone has a single count. The chain combines TRBV21-1 with TRBJ2-2; the table's D call of TRBD1 was not tested on the DNA. TRBV21-1 is a pseudogene segment. This CDR3 spans 12 amino acids. The CDR3 here is CAPRDKRRELFF. Written as DNA, the CDR3 is TGTGCCCCCCGGGACAAAAGAAGGGAGCTGTTTTTT.

V and J are TRBV30 and TRBJ1-5, with D unresolved. This CDR3 has 13 amino acids. Trimming removed 4 bases at V and 0 bases at J, with 7 bases between. Germline V gene lookup returns CDR1 GTSNPN and CDR2 SVGIG (reference sequence). CDR3 sequence reads: CAWNTASNQPQHF. For the CDR3, the DNA is TGTGCCTGGAACACAGCTAGCAATCAGCCCCAGCATTTT.

This chain links TRBV13 with TRBJ1-3; D unresolved. V gave up 2 bases and J gave up 2 bases, with 7 bases separating them. The CDR3 contains 14 residues. Per germline, CDR1 PRHDT and CDR2 FYEKMQ (reference sequence). CDR3 DNA: TGTGCCAGCAGCTTAAACTCCGCTGGAAACACCATATATTTT. Translation gives CASSLNSAGNTIYF. The full variable domain, with the rest looked up from reference TRBV13 and TRBJ1-3, is AAGVIQSPRHLIKEKRETATLKCYPIPRHDTVYWYQQGPGQDPQFLISFYEKMQSDKGSIPDRFSAQQFSDYHSELNMSSLELGDSALYFCASSLNSAGNTIYFGEGSWLTVV.

This clone has just a few counts. V gene TRBV5-4 combines with J gene TRBJ2-7, with 11 bases that match TRBD2. The CDR3 covers 17 residues. V lost 4 bases to trimming and J lost 0 bases; unmatched junction nucleotides: 9. Looked up from germline, CDR1 is SGHNT and CDR2 is YYREEE (reference sequence). CDR3 amino acids: CASSPRPTSGGSYEQYF. Written as DNA, the CDR3 is TGTGCCAGCAGCCCGAGGCCCACTAGCGGGGGCTCCTACGAGCAGTACTTC.

In its sample, this clone was seen a few times. The genes are TRBV6-6 and TRBJ1-2; D gene uncertain. The CDR3 extends over 14 amino acids. From germline, CDR1 is MNHNY and CDR2 SVGAGI (reference sequence). V dropped 7 bases and J dropped 7 bases, with 19 bases sitting between them. The CDR3 reads CASTPGIGVGGYTF. As DNA, the CDR3 is TGTGCCAGCACCCCTGGTATCGGGGTAGGTGGCTACACCTTC.

This sequence joins TRBV6-5 and TRBJ2-5; TRBD1 matches at 7 bases. Germline trimming cut 8 bases from V and 5 bases from J; bases unmatched to any gene: 11. Germline CDR1 and CDR2: MNHEY and SVGAGI. CDR3 size: 14 residues. For the CDR3, the DNA is TGTGCCAGCTTGGGAGTAGGGGGCGGGGAGACCCAGTACTTC. Residues: CASLGVGGGETQYF.

This clone showed up just a few times. The CDR3 coding sequence is TGTGCCAGCAGTGAAATGGCGGGGAGGGAAAACTATGGCTACACCTTC. This translates into CASSEMAGRENYGYTF. V usage is TRBV6-1 and J usage is TRBJ1-2; the D is unclear. Looked up from germline, CDR1 is MNHNS and CDR2 is SASEGT. V shed 2 bases and J shed 2 bases, with 15 bases lying between them. CDR3 length equals 16 residues.

The chain links TRBV6-5 to TRBJ1-1; D gene unclear. The CDR3 length is 14 residues. CDR1 MNHEY and CDR2 SVGAGI come from the germline V gene. Trimming cost V 2 bases and J 6 bases, with 13 bases left between them. CDR3 coding DNA: TGTGCCAGCAGTTACGGAAGAGGGAGGGCTGAAGCTTTCTTT. Translation: CASSYGRGRAEAFF.

The chain combines TRBV7-6 with TRBJ1-6, with TRBD1 matching 8 bases. The CDR3 has 15 amino acids. V dropped 5 bases and J dropped 4; count of bases not matched to a gene: 4. The germline V gene has CDR1 SGHVS and CDR2 FNYEAQ. The chain's CDR3 is CASSGGTGYNSPLHF. CDR3 nucleotide sequence: TGTGCCAGCAGCGGGGGGACAGGTTATAATTCACCCCTCCACTTT.

The V gene is TRBV7-6, the J gene TRBJ2-1, with 8 bases that match TRBD2. CDR3 length equals 16 residues. J was trimmed by 5 bases and V by 5 bases; bases with no gene match: 11. Germline CDR1 reads SGHVS; CDR2 reads FNYEAQ. The DNA for the CDR3 is TGTGCCAGCAGCCCACGGTGGCGGGGGGACGACAATGAGCAGTTCTTC. Its translation: CASSPRWRGDDNEQFF.

This clone was recorded once. The V and J genes are TRBV7-2 and TRBJ1-2; 9 nucleotides match TRBD1. Germline CDR1 SGHTA, CDR2 FQGNSA. Germline trimming cut 5 bases from V and 7 bases from J; bases unmatched to any gene: 2. The CDR3 totals 12 residues. The CDR3 reads CASSETGGGYTF. Written as DNA, the CDR3 is TGTGCCAGCAGCGAGACAGGGGGTGGCTACACCTTC.

The chain joins TRBV6-1 to TRBJ1-2, with D maybe TRBD1 (5 bases). V lost 4 bases and J 7 bases, leaving 22 bases between the germline ends. Germline V gives CDR1 MNHNS, CDR2 SASEGT. The CDR3 is made up of 16 amino acids. DNA for the CDR3: TGTGCCAGCAGTGTCCTGGGGCGTGGGAATTTGGGTGGCTACACCTTC. It translates to CASSVLGRGNLGGYTF.

This chain connects TRBV7-9 to TRBJ1-3; no definite D call. The CDR3 spans 14 residues. Germline CDR1 and CDR2: SEHNR and FQNEAQ (reference sequence). Trimming left V 4 bases short and J 4 bases short, with 11 bases between. CDR3 loop: CASSSLTSGNTIYF. The CDR3 DNA reads as TGTGCCAGCAGCTCGCTAACGTCCGGAAACACCATATATTTT.

The CDR3 region is CASSEGGRNQPQHF. The CDR3 DNA follows: TGTGCCAGCAGTGAAGGGGGCAGAAATCAGCCCCAGCATTTT. V gene TRBV2 combines with J gene TRBJ1-5; weak D call: TRBD1 (5 bases). Germline CDR1 reads SNHLY; CDR2 reads FYNNEI. The V and J ends lost 1 base and 4 bases respectively, with 8 bases between them. This CDR3 region has 14 residues.

The CDR3: CSVEVRDRDSQAFF. CDR3 nucleotides: TGCAGCGTTGAAGTACGAGACAGGGACTCCCAAGCTTTCTTT. This sequence joins TRBV29-1 and TRBJ1-1, with TRBD1 matching 7 bases. The CDR3 consists of 14 residues. J lost 9 bases, V lost 1 base, and 11 bases had no gene match. Germline V lookup: CDR1 SQVTM, CDR2 ANQGSEA. Complete variable domain (other parts from reference TRBV29-1 and TRBJ1-1): SAVISQKPSRDICQRGTSLTIQCQVDSQVTMMFWYRQQPGQSLTLIATANQGSEATYESGFVIDKFPISRPNLTFSTLTVSNMSPEDSSIYLCSVEVRDRDSQAFFGQGTRLTVV.

The J gene is TRBJ2-1, the V gene TRBV27; maybe TRBD1 (5 bases). Germline V gene data show CDR1 as MNHEY and CDR2 as SMNVEV (reference sequence). V dropped 1 base and J dropped 4 bases, with 11 bases sitting between them. The CDR3 has 15 residues. In DNA, the CDR3 is TGTGCCAGCAGTTTATTACAGGTCAGGTACAATGAGCAGTTCTTC. This translates into CASSLLQVRYNEQFF.

This chain joins TRBV11-2 and TRBJ2-3; 8 bases match TRBD2. The CDR3 has 14 amino acids. Germline lookup yields CDR1 SGHAT and CDR2 FQNNGV. V gave up 2 bases and J gave up 6 bases; unmatched junction bases: 4. The CDR3: CASSLSGGADTQYF. The CDR3 bases are TGTGCCAGCAGCTTATCCGGGGGGGCCGATACGCAGTATTTT.

The chain joins TRBV7-9 to TRBJ2-7; 7 bases fit TRBD1. CDR1 SEHNR and CDR2 FQNEAQ come from the germline V gene (reference sequence). The V and J ends lost 4 bases and 1 base, in that order; junction bases with no gene match: 4. The CDR3 covers 14 residues. Here the CDR3 DNA reads TGTGCCAGCAGCTCCCCGACAGGGTCCTACGAGCAGTACTTC. This gives the protein CASSSPTGSYEQYF.

This clone was observed once. The chain employs TRBV6-2 or TRBV6-3 and TRBJ1-4, with 11 bases that match TRBD1. With 6 bases clipped from V and 8 bases from J, the junction kept 8 bases outside the gene matches. The CDR3 has 15 residues. Germline loops: CDR1 MNHEY, CDR2 SVGEGT. CDR3 in amino acids: CASSPPGQGGEKLFF. The CDR3 region has the DNA TGTGCCAGCAGCCCACCGGGACAGGGGGGGGAAAAACTGTTTTTT.

This clone appeared a single time. The chain employs TRBV5-4 and TRBJ2-1, with D possibly matching TRBD2 (6 bases). V gave up 3 bases and J gave up 0 bases, with 13 bases separating them. This CDR3 is built from 16 residues. The germline CDR1 and CDR2 sequences are SGHNT and YYREEE (reference sequence). The CDR3 is CASSSQLGGSYNEQFF. The CDR3 DNA reads TGTGCCAGCAGCTCCCAATTGGGGGGCTCCTACAATGAGCAGTTCTTC.